The text below deals with one TCR beta chain. This entry comes from a study of blood T cell repertoires in COVID-19. The wider study: Sample material is recorded as cDNA or gDNA derived from T cells, B-cell-depleted T cells, or PBMCs.

Germline V gene lookup returns CDR1 SGHAT and CDR2 FQNNGV. V gave up 3 bases and J gave up 2 bases, with 14 bases separating them. The CDR3 is made up of 15 amino acids. Per the original data handling: Researchers report that nucleated cell counts were estimated from reference gene primer amplification. Measured with immunoSEQ multiplex PCR; TCRdb has only the in-frame clones, and not every one. Clonal size and the V and J genes are those of that table, whereas D and trimming came from the DNA. The table has hundreds of thousands of clones, roughly 87% seen once. Participants were placed into cohorts based on the clinical history they reported.

The chain uses TRBV11-2 and TRBJ2-7, with TRBD1 as a possible D gene (6 bases). The receptor was isolated from a woman under 30 who had recovered from COVID-19. What was sequenced was PBMCs or T cells enriched from blood (not recorded which). The CDR3 nucleotides read TGTGCCAGCAGCTTGGCGACAGGACCGACCTACGAGCAGTACTTC. This sequence encodes CASSLATGPTYEQYF.